The entry below describes one TCR beta chain. Its antigen remains unidentified. CDR1 MDHEN and CDR2 SYDVKM come from the germline V gene. V dropped 3 bases and J dropped 7 bases, with 19 bases sitting between them. CDR3 length: 16 amino acids. This entry is derived from a study of cytomegalovirus exposure and HLA in healthy donors. 13 Jbeta primers and 60 Vbeta primers were used for the PCR. Per the original methods: About 11 million of tens of millions of unique TCR beta chains were shared, per a later count. Profiling relied on immunoSEQ multiplex PCR, and the TCRdb table lists in-frame clones only, not all of them. Clonal size and the V and J genes are those of that table, whereas D and trimming came from the DNA. This listing includes 100,000 to 150,000 clones. Healthy bone marrow donors made up the donor group. Findings of the study overall: The dataset shows that most TCR sequences were rare, while some public TCRs occurred in many donors. Highly shared sequence variants in one cluster were likely a sequencing artifact.

This receptor was taken from a woman between 35 and 50 years old in good health and CMV-seropositive. Specimen: PBMCs. The rearrangement joins TRBV28 to TRBJ2-1; unclear D gene. The CDR3 DNA follows: TGTGCCAGCAGTTTCGGTGCACGGCCTAGAGGTAATGAGCAGTTCTTC. As protein: CASSFGARPRGNEQFF.